This is a list of T cell receptor beta chains from one sample in a study of shared clonotypes between healthy human individuals. TCRdb keeps only in-frame clones here, not all; method: immunoSEQ multiplex PCR. Of roughly 850,000 clones in the sample, around 96% were seen once. Sequencing was done on a sample of naive CD8+ T cells sorted from blood. These receptors were taken from a man aged 25-45 years in good health. The conserved cysteine and the conserved F or W are not part of the CDR3 here. Each record gives: clone size, D gene, J gene, V gene, CDR3 protein. The D gene is left open where the match is weak. Not every row has a clone size; where given, it reads once, few, many or a size class.

once . TRBJ2-7 TRBV27 ASSEKWGTSYEQY
. . TRBJ2-1 TRBV29-1 SVEGEMGSYNEQF
once . TRBJ1-1 TRBV28 ASSLTLLNTEAF
. . TRBJ1-1 TRBV25-1 ASRGAGVAEAF
. . TRBJ1-4 TRBV27 ASSSDSGREKLF
. . TRBJ2-1 TRBV2 ASSGPLEQF
. . TRBJ1-1 TRBV30 AWTGGPSAF
. . TRBJ2-2 TRBV6-4 ASSDSNRASGELF
. . TRBJ2-7 TRBV10-3 AISKDSYEQY
. . TRBJ1-5 TRBV15 ATSIPSSQPQH
. . TRBJ1-2 TRBV5-5 ASSSYDRGLLNYGYT
few TRBD1 TRBJ1-1 TRBV7-9 ASSKWDRGPEAF
. . TRBJ2-5 TRBV11-2 ATSPVKSKMTQY
. . TRBJ2-3 TRBV7-8 ASSHTIDEIGTDTQY
. . TRBJ2-7 TRBV30 AWSTVGGGEQY
. . TRBJ2-2 TRBV7-6 ASTTRERFTGELF
. . TRBJ2-2 TRBV6-1 ASSDTNTGELF
. . TRBJ2-1 TRBV29-1 SVASISNEQF
. . TRBJ2-2 TRBV11-2 ASSLGSYTGELF
. . TRBJ2-5 TRBV7-3 ASSFRGGETQY
. TRBD1 TRBJ2-5 TRBV29-1 SVVWTGWGETQY
. . TRBJ2-7 TRBV5-6 ASRNPKDEQY
. . TRBJ2-2 TRBV5-1 ASSIRDTGELF
. . TRBJ2-1 TRBV7-9 ASSLLEFHEQF
. . TRBJ2-3 TRBV10-3 AISESYSDGGVAGPDTQY
. . TRBJ2-7 TRBV29-1 SVEDPRRPYEQY
. . TRBJ1-2 TRBV15 ATSRDRAGPDYT
. TRBD1 TRBJ2-1 TRBV5-1 ASSKGQNNEQF
. TRBD1 TRBJ2-7 TRBV29-1 SVEGAQGEHYEQY
. . TRBJ1-1 TRBV30 AWNEGTEAF
. TRBD2 TRBJ2-7 TRBV4-1 ASSHQAGVSNEQY
. TRBD2 TRBJ2-1 TRBV7-2 ASSLDRTRGYEQF
. . TRBJ1-5 TRBV7-9 ASSYEPPGPQH